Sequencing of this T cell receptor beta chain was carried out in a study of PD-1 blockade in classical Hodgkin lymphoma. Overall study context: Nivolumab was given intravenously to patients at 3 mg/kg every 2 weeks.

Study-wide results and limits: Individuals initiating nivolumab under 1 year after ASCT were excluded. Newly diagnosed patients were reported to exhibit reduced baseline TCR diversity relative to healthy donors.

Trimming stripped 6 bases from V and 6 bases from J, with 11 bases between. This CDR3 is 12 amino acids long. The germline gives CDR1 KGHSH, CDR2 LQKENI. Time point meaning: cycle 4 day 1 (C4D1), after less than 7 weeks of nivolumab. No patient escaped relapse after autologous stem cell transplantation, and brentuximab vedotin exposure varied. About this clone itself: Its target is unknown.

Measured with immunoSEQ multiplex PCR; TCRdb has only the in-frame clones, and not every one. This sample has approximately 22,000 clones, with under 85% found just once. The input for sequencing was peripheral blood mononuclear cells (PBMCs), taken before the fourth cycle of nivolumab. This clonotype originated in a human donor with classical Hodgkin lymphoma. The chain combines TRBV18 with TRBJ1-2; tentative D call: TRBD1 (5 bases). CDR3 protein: CASSGGTHGYTF. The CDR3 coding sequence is TGTGCCAGCTCTGGGGGTACCCATGGCTACACCTTC.